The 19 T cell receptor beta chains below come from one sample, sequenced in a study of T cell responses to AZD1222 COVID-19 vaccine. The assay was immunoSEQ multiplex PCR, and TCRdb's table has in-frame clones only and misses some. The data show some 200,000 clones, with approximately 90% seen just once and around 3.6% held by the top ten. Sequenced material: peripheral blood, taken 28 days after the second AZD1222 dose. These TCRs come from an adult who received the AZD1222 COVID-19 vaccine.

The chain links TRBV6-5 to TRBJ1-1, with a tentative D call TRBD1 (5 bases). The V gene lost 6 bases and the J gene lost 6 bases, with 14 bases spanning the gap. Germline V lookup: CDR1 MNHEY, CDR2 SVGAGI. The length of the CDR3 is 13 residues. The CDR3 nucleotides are TGTGCCAGCAGACCCTCAGGAGGGGCTGAAGCTTTCTTT. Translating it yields CASRPSGGAEAFF.

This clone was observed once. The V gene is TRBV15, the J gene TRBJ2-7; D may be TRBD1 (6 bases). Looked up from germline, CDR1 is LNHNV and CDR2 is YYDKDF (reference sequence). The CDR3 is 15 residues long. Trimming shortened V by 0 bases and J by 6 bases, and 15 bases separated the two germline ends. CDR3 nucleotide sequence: TGTGCCACCAGCAGAGATCTAAAGGGGGAGCGCGAGCAGTACTTC. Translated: CATSRDLKGEREQYF.

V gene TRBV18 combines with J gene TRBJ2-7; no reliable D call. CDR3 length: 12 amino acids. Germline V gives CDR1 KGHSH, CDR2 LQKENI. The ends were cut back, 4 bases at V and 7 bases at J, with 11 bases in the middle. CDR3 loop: CASSQGFGEQYF. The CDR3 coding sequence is TGTGCCAGCTCACAGGGATTTGGGGAGCAGTACTTC.

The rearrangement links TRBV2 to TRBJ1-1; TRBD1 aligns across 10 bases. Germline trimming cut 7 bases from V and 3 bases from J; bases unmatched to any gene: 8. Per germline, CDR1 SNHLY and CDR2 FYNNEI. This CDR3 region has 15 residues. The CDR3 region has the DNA TGTGCCAGCACCACGACAGGGGGCTCACACACTGAAGCTTTCTTT. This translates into CASTTTGGSHTEAFF.

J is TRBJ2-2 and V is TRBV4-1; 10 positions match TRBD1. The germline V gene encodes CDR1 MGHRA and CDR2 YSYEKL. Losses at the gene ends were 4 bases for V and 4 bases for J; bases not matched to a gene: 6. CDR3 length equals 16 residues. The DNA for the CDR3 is TGCGCCAGCAGCCTCGGGACAGGGGCGAGCACCGGGGAGCTGTTTTTT. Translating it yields CASSLGTGASTGELFF.

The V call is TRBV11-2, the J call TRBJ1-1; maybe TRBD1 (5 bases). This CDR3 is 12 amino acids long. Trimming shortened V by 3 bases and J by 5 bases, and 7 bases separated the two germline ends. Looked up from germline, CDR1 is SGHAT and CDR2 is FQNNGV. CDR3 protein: CASSLKGTEAFF. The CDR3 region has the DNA TGTGCCAGCAGCTTGAAGGGGACTGAAGCTTTCTTT.

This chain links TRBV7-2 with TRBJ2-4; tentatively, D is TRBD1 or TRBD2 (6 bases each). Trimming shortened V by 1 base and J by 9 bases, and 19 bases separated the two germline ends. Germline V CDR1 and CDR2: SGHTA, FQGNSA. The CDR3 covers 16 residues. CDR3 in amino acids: CASSLGVTIEGGIQYF. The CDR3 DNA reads TGTGCCAGCAGCTTAGGGGTGACTATCGAGGGGGGCATTCAGTACTTC.

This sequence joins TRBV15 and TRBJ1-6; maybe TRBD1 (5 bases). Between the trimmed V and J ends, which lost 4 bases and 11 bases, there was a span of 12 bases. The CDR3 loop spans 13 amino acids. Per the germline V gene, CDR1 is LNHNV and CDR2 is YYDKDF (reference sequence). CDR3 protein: CATSTGPPPPLHF. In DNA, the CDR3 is TGTGCCACCAGCACAGGGCCCCCCCCACCCCTCCACTTT.

The CDR3 DNA is TGTGCCAGCAGCGAGGGGGGACAGCAAGAGACCCAGTACTTC. It encodes CASSEGGQQETQYF. The J gene is TRBJ2-5, the V gene TRBV7-6, with D tentatively TRBD1 (7 bases). Germline assignment: CDR1 SGHVS and CDR2 FNYEAQ. Trimming stripped 5 bases from V and 2 bases from J, with 12 bases between. There are 14 residues in the CDR3.

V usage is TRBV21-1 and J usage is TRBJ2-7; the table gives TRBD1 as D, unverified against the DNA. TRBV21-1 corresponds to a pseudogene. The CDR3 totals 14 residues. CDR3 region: CASSNGTDISEQYF. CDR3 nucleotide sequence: TGTGCCAGCAGCAATGGGACAGATATTTCCGAGCAGTACTTC.

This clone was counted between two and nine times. CDR3 sequence reads: CASGWNQETQYF. In DNA, the CDR3 is TGTGCCAGCGGGTGGAATCAAGAGACCCAGTACTTC. This sequence joins TRBV2 and TRBJ2-5, with D uncertain. This CDR3 comprises 12 residues. Germline V gene lookup returns CDR1 SNHLY and CDR2 FYNNEI. The V and J ends lost 8 bases and 2 bases respectively, with 9 bases between them.

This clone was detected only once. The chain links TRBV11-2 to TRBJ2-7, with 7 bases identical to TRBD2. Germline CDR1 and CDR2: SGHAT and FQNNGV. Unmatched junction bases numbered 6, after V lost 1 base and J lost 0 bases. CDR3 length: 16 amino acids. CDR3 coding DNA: TGTGCCAGCAGCTTAGTTCGAGCGGGGATCTCCTACGAGCAGTACTTC. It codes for CASSLVRAGISYEQYF.

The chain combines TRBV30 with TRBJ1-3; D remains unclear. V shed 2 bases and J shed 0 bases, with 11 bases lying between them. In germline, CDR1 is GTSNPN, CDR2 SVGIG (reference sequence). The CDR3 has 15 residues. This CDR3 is CAWSLISSSGNTIYF. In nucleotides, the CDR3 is TGTGCCTGGAGTCTAATCTCCAGCTCTGGAAACACCATATATTTT.

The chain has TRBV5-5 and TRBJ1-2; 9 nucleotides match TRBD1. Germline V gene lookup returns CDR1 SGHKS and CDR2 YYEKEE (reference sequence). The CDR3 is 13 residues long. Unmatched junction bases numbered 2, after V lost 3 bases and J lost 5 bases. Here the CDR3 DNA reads TGTGCCAGCAGCTGGACAGGGGATTATGGCTACACCTTC. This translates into CASSWTGDYGYTF.

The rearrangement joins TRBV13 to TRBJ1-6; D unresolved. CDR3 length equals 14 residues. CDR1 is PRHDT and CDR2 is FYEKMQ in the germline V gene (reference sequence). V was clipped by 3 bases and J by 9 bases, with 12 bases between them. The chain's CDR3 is CASSFWGDISPLHF. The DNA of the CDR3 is TGTGCCAGCAGCTTCTGGGGTGACATTTCACCCCTCCACTTT. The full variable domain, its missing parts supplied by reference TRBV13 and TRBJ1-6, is AAGVIQSPRHLIKEKRETATLKCYPIPRHDTVYWYQQGPGQDPQFLISFYEKMQSDKGSIPDRFSAQQFSDYHSELNMSSLELGDSALYFCASSFWGDISPLHFGNGTRLTVT.

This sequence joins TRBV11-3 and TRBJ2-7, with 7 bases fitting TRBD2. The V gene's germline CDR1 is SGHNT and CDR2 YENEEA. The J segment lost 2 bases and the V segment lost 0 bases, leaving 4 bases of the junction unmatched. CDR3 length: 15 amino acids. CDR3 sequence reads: CASSLELAETYEQYF. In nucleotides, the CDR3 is TGTGCCAGCAGCTTAGAGCTAGCGGAAACCTACGAGCAGTACTTC. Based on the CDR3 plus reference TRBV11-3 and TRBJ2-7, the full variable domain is EAGVVQSPRYKIIEKKQPVAFWCNPISGHNTLYWYLQNLGQGPELLIRYENEEAVDDSQLPKDRFSAERLKGVDSTLKIQPAELGDSAVYLCASSLELAETYEQYFGPGTRLTVT.

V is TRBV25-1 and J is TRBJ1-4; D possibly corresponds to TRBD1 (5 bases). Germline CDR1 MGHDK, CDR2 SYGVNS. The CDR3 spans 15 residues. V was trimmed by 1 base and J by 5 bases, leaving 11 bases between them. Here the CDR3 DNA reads TGTGCCAGCAGTGAATGGGGCAGATTAAATGAAAAACTGTTTTTT. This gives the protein CASSEWGRLNEKLFF.

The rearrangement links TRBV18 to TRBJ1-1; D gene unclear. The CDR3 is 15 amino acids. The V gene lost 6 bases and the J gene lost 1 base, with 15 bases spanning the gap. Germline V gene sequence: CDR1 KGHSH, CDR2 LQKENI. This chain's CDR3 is CASSLGGLANTEAFF. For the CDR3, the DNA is TGTGCCAGCTCCCTTGGAGGGTTGGCGAACACTGAAGCTTTCTTT.

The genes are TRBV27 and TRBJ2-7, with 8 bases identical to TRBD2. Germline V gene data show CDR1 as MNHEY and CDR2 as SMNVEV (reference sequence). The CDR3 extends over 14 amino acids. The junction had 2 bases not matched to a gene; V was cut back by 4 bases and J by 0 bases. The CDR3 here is CASSWAGGSYEQYF. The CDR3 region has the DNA TGTGCCAGCAGTTGGGCGGGAGGCTCCTACGAGCAGTACTTC.